The following is a T cell receptor (beta chain) sequence with its context. Its antigen is as yet unknown. The sample is drawn from a study of cytomegalovirus exposure and HLA in healthy donors. Trimming at V came to 2 bases and at J to 3 bases, leaving 3 bases not matched to a gene. CDR3 length: 15 residues. CDR1 SGHAT and CDR2 FQNNGV come from the germline V gene. Both 60 Vbeta primers and 13 Jbeta primers went into the PCR. Data came from immunoSEQ multiplex PCR; TCRdb stores just in-frame clones and leaves some out. The data show about 96,000 clones, around 60% seen once. Study observations and caveats: Apparent HLA restriction characterized most CMV-associated TCR beta chains in a later analysis. Highly shared sequence variants in one cluster were likely a sequencing artifact.

The receptor was derived from a man in his sixties in good health and CMV-seronegative. The rearrangement uses TRBV11-2 and TRBJ1-4; 7 bases map to TRBD1. Sample: PBMCs. In nucleotides, the CDR3 is TGTGCCAGCAGCTTAAGACAGGGTCCTAATGAAAAACTGTTTTTT. Protein sequence: CASSLRQGPNEKLFF.